A selection of T cell receptor beta chains follows, all from one sample in a study of blood T cell repertoires in COVID-19. The table came from immunoSEQ multiplex PCR; TCRdb's copy has only in-frame clones and leaves some out. The table includes about 400,000 clones, about 87% detected once. Specimen: peripheral blood. The receptors stem from a human donor in a cohort sampled during active COVID-19. Both conserved end residues are part of each CDR3. D genes are given only for firm matches. Size tells how often a clone was seen (once, few, many) or the class of an expanded clone, and some rows leave it out.

v_gene	j_gene	d_gene	abundance	CDR3nt	CDR3aa
TRBV19	TRBJ1-2	TRBD1	NA	TGTGCCAGTAGTTTCTATGACAGGGGAGGCTACACCTTC	CASSFYDRGGYTF
TRBV5-1	TRBJ2-3	NA	NA	TGCGCCAGCAGCTTGGTGGCAGGTCGGGATACGCAGTATTTT	CASSLVAGRDTQYF
TRBV19	TRBJ1-5	TRBD1	NA	TGTGCCAGTAGTTTCGGACAGGGGCTCAATCAGCCCCAGCATTTT	CASSFGQGLNQPQHF
TRBV19	TRBJ1-3	NA	few	TGTGCCAGTAGTACTGGCCTCTCTGGAAACACCATATATTTT	CASSTGLSGNTIYF
TRBV4-2	TRBJ1-1	NA	NA	TGTGCCAGCAGCCAAGTTTTGGCGGTCACTGAAGCTTTCTTT	CASSQVLAVTEAFF
TRBV5-1	TRBJ2-3	NA	once	TGCGCCAGCTCCTGGGAGGGGGGCGGCACAGATACGCAGTATTTT	CASSWEGGGTDTQYF
TRBV6-5	TRBJ2-3	NA	NA	TGTGCCAGCAGCGGACTGCTTGGCACAGATACGCAGTATTTT	CASSGLLGTDTQYF
TRBV18	TRBJ1-5	TRBD1	NA	TGTGCCAGCTCACCAGCTGGACAGGGGAATCAGCCCCAGCATTTT	CASSPAGQGNQPQHF
TRBV5-6	TRBJ2-7	TRBD1	NA	TGTGCCAGCAGCCCCCAGGGGGTCCTTTTCTCCTACGAGCAGTACTTC	CASSPQGVLFSYEQYF
TRBV14	TRBJ2-5	NA	once	TGTGCCAGCAGCCCAAACGGGATATTTCTGGAGACCCAGTACTTC	CASSPNGIFLETQYF
TRBV2	TRBJ2-1	TRBD2	NA	TGTGCCAGCCGGATCCAACTAGCGGGAGGGCCACTGTTCTTC	CASRIQLAGGPLFF
TRBV19	TRBJ2-7	TRBD2	NA	TGTGCCAGTAGTATAGACTCCGGCGGACTAGCGGGCTACGAGCAGTACTTC	CASSIDSGGLAGYEQYF
TRBV19	TRBJ1-6	TRBD1	NA	TGTGCCAGTAGTATAGTACTCCGGGACAGGGAGAATTCACCCCTCCACTTT	CASSIVLRDRENSPLHF
TRBV7-2	TRBJ1-1	NA	once	TGTGCCAGCAGCTTAGAAGGCCTGGGGACTATGGCTTTCTTT	CASSLEGLGTMAFF
TRBV5-1	TRBJ2-7	TRBD2	NA	TGCGCCAGCAGCTTGGTTTTGGGGGGGAATTACGAGCAGTACTTC	CASSLVLGGNYEQYF
TRBV18	TRBJ2-1	TRBD2	NA	TGTGCCAGCTCACCGGGACAACCGGGACTAGCGAGTGAGCAGTTCTTC	CASSPGQPGLASEQFF
TRBV15	TRBJ2-5	TRBD2	NA	TGTGCCACCAGCAGAGACGTAGCGGGAGAGACCCAGTACTTC	CATSRDVAGETQYF
TRBV5-1	TRBJ1-1	TRBD1	NA	TGCGCCAGCAGCGTAGTATACAGGGGGCAGCCTGAAGCTTTCTTT	CASSVVYRGQPEAFF
TRBV18	TRBJ1-3	NA	NA	TGTGCCAGCTCACCACCTCGCGGGGGAGCAGGAAACACCATATATTTT	CASSPPRGGAGNTIYF
TRBV30	TRBJ2-1	NA	NA	TGTGCCTGGAGTGCCCCCGATGAGCAGTTCTTC	CAWSAPDEQFF
TRBV5-1	TRBJ1-5	NA	NA	TGCGCCAGCAGCTTGGATCCAGGGAACCAGCCCCAGCATTTT	CASSLDPGNQPQHF
TRBV12-3/TRBV12-4	TRBJ2-3	NA	NA	TGTGCCAGCAGTTTATATCAGGGTACGCAGTATTTT	CASSLYQGTQYF
TRBV5-6	TRBJ1-4	TRBD1	NA	TGTGCCAGCGCGACAGGGGGAAGTGAAAAACTGTTTTTT	CASATGGSEKLFF
TRBV3-1/TRBV3-2	TRBJ2-5	TRBD2	once	TGTGCCAGCAGCCTTCTAGCGGGGGGCGGGTACCAAGAGACCCAGTACTTC	CASSLLAGGGYQETQYF